This T cell receptor (beta chain) comes out of a study of blood T cells in healthy people across ages. Looked up from germline, CDR1 is LNHNV and CDR2 is YYDKDF (reference sequence). This CDR3 has 16 amino acids. V lost 5 bases to trimming and J lost 0 bases, with 14 bases between them. Then a second PCR, running about 6 to 11 cycles, was carried out with a sample-barcoded 5' primer and a J-beta primer mix. TCRdb called the 5' RACE reads again in MiXCR, with one record for every CDR3 protein. This sample yields 1,500,000 or so distinct CDR3 sequences, of which roughly 60% are seen a single time; roughly 7% belongs to the top ten.

This clonotype was sampled from a man aged 18-30 years in good health. Material for sequencing was blood. The chain employs TRBV15 and TRBJ1-5; D is unresolved. CDR3 in amino acids: CATSGFRYPSNQPQHF. The CDR3 DNA follows: TGTGCCACCAGCGGATTCAGGTACCCTAGCAATCAGCCCCAGCATTTT.